Below are 24 T cell receptor beta chains sequenced from a single sample in a study of PD-1 blockade in classical Hodgkin lymphoma. Each patient's relapse followed autologous stem cell transplantation, and brentuximab vedotin exposure varied. Measured with immunoSEQ multiplex PCR; TCRdb has only the in-frame clones, and not every one. This sample carries under 80,000 clones, roughly two thirds of them seen once, and the ten largest clones take about 9.8%. Sequences were derived from peripheral blood mononuclear cells (PBMCs), sampled before the second cycle of nivolumab. These TCRs come from a human donor with classical Hodgkin lymphoma.

The chain joins TRBV10-2 to TRBJ2-7; tentatively, D is TRBD2 (6 bases). Germline values: CDR1 WSHSY, CDR2 SAAADI. The CDR3 loop spans 13 amino acids. V dropped 7 bases and J dropped 4 bases, with 14 bases sitting between them. The CDR3 sequence: CASKASAEYEQYF. As DNA, the CDR3 is TGCGCCAGCAAGGCTAGCGCTGAGTACGAGCAGTACTTC.

The rearrangement uses TRBV10-2 and TRBJ2-3, with a possible D match to TRBD2 (6 bases). The V gene lost 6 bases and the J gene lost 0 bases, with 10 bases spanning the gap. This CDR3 region has 14 residues. CDR1 is WSHSY and CDR2 is SAAADI in the germline V gene. This chain's CDR3 is CASRSGPSTDTQYF. The CDR3 DNA is TGCGCCAGCAGAAGCGGGCCGAGCACAGATACGCAGTATTTT.

This chain connects TRBV5-6 to TRBJ2-7; the D gene is possibly TRBD1 (5 bases). Trimming left V 0 bases short and J 5 bases short, with 12 bases between. The length of the CDR3 is 14 residues. CDR1 and CDR2 (germline): SGHDT, YYEEEE. CDR3 in DNA: TGTGCCAGCAGCTTGGCGACAGTTGACAACGAGCAGTACTTC. Protein: CASSLATVDNEQYF.

The J gene is TRBJ2-5, the V gene TRBV29-1; D may match TRBD1 or TRBD2 (5 bases each). CDR3 length: 13 residues. Per germline, CDR1 SQVTM and CDR2 ANQGSEA. The ends were cut back, 3 bases at V and 2 bases at J, with 10 bases in the middle. CDR3 in amino acids: CSVEGRDQETQYF. CDR3 coding DNA: TGCAGCGTTGAGGGACGGGATCAAGAGACCCAGTACTTC. Full variable domain (outside the CDR3, taken from reference TRBV29-1 and TRBJ2-5): SAVISQKPSRDICQRGTSLTIQCQVDSQVTMMFWYRQQPGQSLTLIATANQGSEATYESGFVIDKFPISRPNLTFSTLTVSNMSPEDSSIYLCSVEGRDQETQYFGPGTRLLVL.

The chain carries TRBV4-2 and TRBJ2-7; a weak D match, TRBD2 (7 bases). V gave up 2 bases and J gave up 0 bases, with 17 bases separating them. The CDR3 runs 17 residues. Germline loops: CDR1 LGHNA, CDR2 YNFKEQ. The CDR3 reads CASSQKGGVPDSYEQYF. CDR3 nucleotide sequence: TGTGCCAGCAGCCAAAAAGGGGGGGTTCCCGACTCCTACGAGCAGTACTTC.

This clone was recorded a few times. The rearrangement joins TRBV9 to TRBJ2-7, with D possibly being TRBD2 (5 bases). Germline V lookup: CDR1 SGDLS, CDR2 YYNGEE. V lost 4 bases to trimming and J lost 0 bases, with 14 bases between them. This CDR3 is built from 15 residues. The CDR3 region is CASSPGGLLSYEQYF. In nucleotides, the CDR3 is TGTGCCAGCAGCCCCGGAGGCCTACTCTCCTACGAGCAGTACTTC.

This clone was recorded a few times. V usage is TRBV11-2 and J usage is TRBJ1-1; 7 bases map to TRBD1. J lost 1 base, V lost 9 bases, and 11 bases had no gene match. Germline V gene lookup returns CDR1 SGHAT and CDR2 FQNNGV. The CDR3 contains 15 residues. CDR3 DNA sequence: TGTGCCAGTTCGTTGGGACAGACTACGAACACTGAAGCTTTCTTT. This translates into CASSLGQTTNTEAFF.

V gene TRBV7-8 combines with J gene TRBJ2-3; 7 bases agree with TRBD2. This CDR3 spans 17 amino acids. Germline V CDR1 and CDR2: SGHVS, FQNEAQ. Trimming removed 5 bases from V and 4 bases from J; junction bases left unmatched: 15. DNA for the CDR3: TGTGCCAGCAGCCCAGATGATAGCGGGCCCCTGGCAGATACGCAGTATTTT. Its translation is CASSPDDSGPLADTQYF.

The V gene is TRBV30, the J gene TRBJ1-5, with a tentative D call TRBD1 (6 bases). The V end was cut by 2 bases, the J end by 2 bases, with 16 bases between. The CDR3 is made up of 16 amino acids. CDR1 and CDR2 (germline): GTSNPN, SVGIG (reference sequence). This chain's CDR3 is CAWSPQWTVGNQPQHF. In DNA form, the CDR3 reads TGTGCCTGGAGTCCCCAGTGGACAGTTGGCAATCAGCCCCAGCATTTT.

The V call is TRBV5-1, the J call TRBJ2-2; D uncertain. The V gene's germline CDR1 is SGHRS and CDR2 YFSETQ. Trimming removed 4 bases from V and 0 bases from J, with 7 bases in between. The CDR3 extends over 14 amino acids. This CDR3 reads CASSIDTNTGELFF. For the CDR3, the DNA is TGCGCCAGCAGCATAGACACGAACACCGGGGAGCTGTTTTTT.

The chain joins TRBV9 to TRBJ2-5; D gene ambiguous. The CDR3 is 14 residues long. Germline assignment: CDR1 SGDLS and CDR2 YYNGEE. With 0 bases removed from V and 3 bases from J, the gap between germline ends came to 9 bases. CDR3 DNA: TGTGCCAGCAGCGTAGGTCTCACAAAAGAGACCCAGTACTTC. Its protein product is CASSVGLTKETQYF.

This clone was detected a few times. The chain uses TRBV29-1 and TRBJ1-4; D ambiguous. Germline lookup yields CDR1 SQVTM and CDR2 ANQGSEA. V dropped 4 bases and J dropped 1 base, with 10 bases sitting between them. The CDR3 extends over 14 amino acids. The CDR3 reads CSVGLGGTNEKLFF. DNA of the CDR3: TGCAGCGTTGGGCTCGGCGGAACTAATGAAAAACTGTTTTTT.

V gene TRBV7-2 combines with J gene TRBJ2-7; TRBD1 matches at 10 bases. The germline V gene encodes CDR1 SGHTA and CDR2 FQGNSA. Unmatched junction bases numbered 11, after V lost 6 bases and J lost 6 bases. There are 15 residues in the CDR3. CDR3 in amino acids: CASRPGTGVFSEQYF. Written as DNA, the CDR3 is TGTGCCAGCAGACCAGGGACAGGGGTTTTCAGCGAGCAGTACTTC.

The sample holds many counts of this clone. The J gene is TRBJ1-2, the V gene TRBV9, with TRBD1 identical over 7 bases. V lost 0 bases to trimming and J lost 5 bases; unmatched junction nucleotides: 4. Germline V gene sequence: CDR1 SGDLS, CDR2 YYNGEE. The length of the CDR3 is 14 residues. Written as DNA, the CDR3 is TGTGCCAGCAGCGTAGCCGGGACAGTATATGGCTACACCTTC. It codes for CASSVAGTVYGYTF.

The chain joins TRBV7-3 to TRBJ2-3, with D maybe TRBD1 (5 bases). V was pared by 2 bases and J by 3 bases, with 6 bases between. The CDR3 has 13 amino acids. Germline V gene lookup returns CDR1 SGHTA and CDR2 FQGTGA. The DNA for the CDR3 is TGTGCCAGCAGCTTACGACAGACAGATACGCAGTATTTT. Protein product: CASSLRQTDTQYF.

The CDR3 DNA reads TGTGCCAGCAGTTATAGGGCTGGCAATCAGCCCCAGCATTTT. Translating gives CASSYRAGNQPQHF. V is TRBV6-1 and J is TRBJ1-5; D is undetermined. The V end was cut by 5 bases, the J end by 2 bases, with 10 bases between. This CDR3 is 14 amino acids long. CDR1 MNHNS and CDR2 SASEGT come from the germline V gene.

V is TRBV10-1 and J is TRBJ2-7; D gene uncertain. CDR3 length: 12 amino acids. Germline CDR1 is WNHNN and CDR2 is SYGVQD (reference sequence). Between the trimmed V and J ends, which lost 0 bases and 3 bases, there was a span of 3 bases. The CDR3 DNA reads as TGCGCCAGCAGTGAGTCGAGCTACGAGCAGTACTTC. It translates to CASSESSYEQYF.

The chain employs TRBV4-2 and TRBJ1-3; D gene ambiguous. The germline gives CDR1 LGHNA, CDR2 YNFKEQ. The CDR3 length is 13 residues. Deletions cut 2 bases from V and 0 bases from J, with 2 bases between. The DNA for the CDR3 is TGTGCCAGCAGCCAATACTCTGGAAACACCATATATTTT. Encoded protein: CASSQYSGNTIYF.

This chain connects TRBV29-1 to TRBJ1-1; 7 positions agree with TRBD1. V was pared by 5 bases and J by 6 bases, with 3 bases of the junction left unmatched. CDR1 and CDR2 from the germline V gene are SQVTM and ANQGSEA. The CDR3 contains 11 residues. The CDR3 is CSVSRGAEAFF. In nucleotides, the CDR3 is TGCAGCGTTTCCAGGGGGGCTGAAGCTTTCTTT.

The rearrangement uses TRBV18 and TRBJ2-1; D perhaps matches TRBD2 (7 bases). This CDR3 is 14 amino acids long. Germline CDR1 and CDR2: KGHSH and LQKENI. V was clipped by 3 bases and J by 5 bases, with 11 bases between them. The CDR3 DNA sequence: TGTGCCAGCTCACCTTGGGGGGGGCACAATGAGCAGTTCTTC. It translates to CASSPWGGHNEQFF.

This chain uses TRBV7-9 with TRBJ1-1; no reliable D call. V lost 8 bases, J lost 1 base, and 11 bases lay in between. The CDR3 length is 13 residues. The germline V gene has CDR1 SEHNR and CDR2 FQNEAQ (reference sequence). CDR3 nucleotide sequence: TGTGCCAGCGGTTTAGAGTCGAACACTGAAGCTTTCTTT. Protein product: CASGLESNTEAFF.

This clone was seen a few times. This chain joins TRBV19 and TRBJ1-2; D possibly corresponds to TRBD1 (5 bases). The CDR3 consists of 13 residues. The V gene's germline CDR1 is LNHDA and CDR2 SQIVND (reference sequence). The V and J ends lost 5 bases and 6 bases respectively, with 13 bases between them. CDR3 loop: CASSPGPLDGYTF. In nucleotides, the CDR3 is TGTGCCAGTAGTCCGGGACCCTTGGATGGCTACACCTTC.

The rearrangement links TRBV5-5 to TRBJ2-7, with D possibly being TRBD2 (6 bases). Germline V CDR1 and CDR2: SGHKS, YYEKEE (reference sequence). Trimming left V 0 bases short and J 3 bases short, with 7 bases between. The CDR3 is 13 amino acids. The chain's CDR3 is CASSLDGGYEQYF. CDR3 in DNA: TGTGCCAGCAGCTTGGACGGGGGCTACGAGCAGTACTTC.

The rearrangement links TRBV19 to TRBJ1-1; D gene unclear. The ends were cut back, 4 bases at V and 4 bases at J, with 19 bases in the middle. CDR3 length: 16 amino acids. In germline, CDR1 is LNHDA, CDR2 SQIVND (reference sequence). The CDR3 nucleotides read TGTGCCAGTAGTAATGGCCTCGGGGTAACGGGCACTGAAGCTTTCTTT. It translates to CASSNGLGVTGTEAFF.